These 10 T cell receptor beta chains originate from one sample sequenced in a study of neurological immune-mediated disorders. TCRdb ran MiXCR on the 5' RACE reads and lists one entry per CDR3 protein. The sample contains tens of thousands of distinct CDR3 sequences, 9% to 10% of which appear only once. Indicated time point: longitudinal time-point 1 (baseline). The sequenced sample was PBMCs. The receptors originated from a woman between 40 and 50 years old in good health.

This clonotype was observed at least ten times. V usage is TRBV25-1 and J usage is TRBJ1-2; TRBD1 aligns across 8 bases. Germline values: CDR1 MGHDK, CDR2 SYGVNS. The length of the CDR3 is 15 residues. V trimming: 4 bases; J trimming: 5 bases; junction bases outside the gene matches: 9. The CDR3 DNA reads TGTGCCAGCAGTGGTCCTCTCGACAGGGGATATGGCTACACCTTC. Its translation: CASSGPLDRGYGYTF.

This clonotype came up a few times. This chain joins TRBV12-3 or TRBV12-4 and TRBJ1-4; D call uncertain. V lost 3 bases, J lost 8 bases, and 13 bases lay in between. The CDR3 extends over 14 amino acids. The CDR3 region is CASSFLRGGEKLFF. The CDR3 DNA follows: TGTGCCAGCAGTTTTCTCCGAGGAGGGGAAAAACTGTTTTTT.

This clonotype was detected a few times. This chain uses TRBV3-1 with TRBJ2-7; D is unresolved. V lost 4 bases to trimming and J lost 0 bases, with 13 bases between them. Per the germline V gene, CDR1 is LGHDT and CDR2 is YNNKEL (reference sequence). The CDR3 is 15 amino acids. The CDR3 bases are TGTGCCAGCAGCCGCCCCTTGGCGTTCTCCTACGAGCAGTACTTC. Its protein is CASSRPLAFSYEQYF.

In its sample, this clonotype was seen many times. The chain employs TRBV9 and TRBJ2-7; 8 bases are shared with TRBD1. V gave up 0 bases and J gave up 2 bases; unmatched junction bases: 4. The CDR3 length is 15 residues. Germline lookup yields CDR1 SGDLS and CDR2 YYNGEE. CDR3 nucleotide sequence: TGTGCCAGCAGCGTAGCTTGGGGACAGGCCTACGAGCAGTACTTC. It codes for CASSVAWGQAYEQYF.

This clonotype was seen many times. V gene TRBV7-2 combines with J gene TRBJ2-1; 10 nucleotides match TRBD2. The V segment lost 4 bases and the J segment 4 bases; nucleotides outside the gene matches: 25. Germline values: CDR1 SGHTA, CDR2 FQGNSA. The CDR3 runs 22 residues. CDR3 region: CASSSSSLNSGRRKNLYNEQFF. The CDR3 coding sequence is TGTGCCAGCAGCTCATCCTCCCTCAATAGCGGGAGGCGTAAAAACCTGTACAATGAGCAGTTCTTC.

Turning to this clonotype: Possible read error: a much larger clone is one base away. The missing conserved phenylalanine or tryptophan at the end of this CDR3 makes a read error likely. The J gene is TRBJ2-7, the V gene TRBV5-8; a possible D gene is TRBD1 (6 bases). Germline values: CDR1 SGHTS, CDR2 YDEGEE. Trimming shortened V by 4 bases and J by 4 bases, and 9 bases separated the two germline ends. CDR3 length: 12 amino acids. This CDR3 reads CASSEGEYEQYY. The CDR3 DNA reads TGTGCCAGCAGCGAGGGGGAATACGAGCAGTACTAC.

This clonotype was picked up many times. The CDR3 sequence is CASSDRTTVNTGELFF. The CDR3 DNA sequence: TGTGCCAGCAGCGACCGGACTACCGTGAACACCGGGGAGCTGTTTTTT. This chain uses TRBV9 with TRBJ2-2; possibly TRBD2 for D (6 bases). This CDR3 spans 16 amino acids. Trimming removed 3 bases from V and 1 base from J, with 13 bases in between. In germline, CDR1 is SGDLS, CDR2 YYNGEE.

This clonotype was seen ten or more times. This chain connects TRBV4-2 to TRBJ2-1; TRBD1 aligns across 10 bases. CDR1 is LGHNA and CDR2 is YNFKEQ in the germline V gene. Unmatched junction bases numbered 7, after V lost 3 bases and J lost 5 bases. CDR3 size: 16 residues. The CDR3 DNA sequence: TGTGCCAGCAGCCAGGGTAGAGGGACAGGGGACAATGAGCAGTTCTTC. Its translation: CASSQGRGTGDNEQFF.

The chain is built from TRBV20-1 and TRBJ2-2; TRBD2 matches 10 bases. Germline V lookup: CDR1 DFQATT, CDR2 SNEGSKA (reference sequence). The CDR3 spans 15 residues. V trimming: 0 bases; J trimming: 6 bases; junction bases outside the gene matches: 4. DNA of the CDR3: TGCAGTGCTAGAGATGGACTAGCGGTGCCCGGGGAGCTGTTTTTT. Its protein product is CSARDGLAVPGELFF.

In this sample, this clonotype turned up many times. The chain links TRBV25-1 to TRBJ1-4, with D hard to call. The CDR3 runs 13 residues. Trimming stripped 2 bases from V and 13 bases from J, with 14 bases between. Germline-derived CDR1 and CDR2 are MGHDK and SYGVNS. The CDR3 is CASSEEPSKGLFF. The DNA of the CDR3 is TGTGCCAGCAGTGAAGAGCCCAGTAAAGGACTGTTTTTT.